One sample yielded the 21 T cell receptor beta chains listed below, sequenced in a study of cytomegalovirus exposure and HLA in healthy donors. 13 Jbeta primers and 60 Vbeta primers were used for the PCR. Method: immunoSEQ multiplex PCR; TCRdb's copy keeps in-frame clones and lacks some. The listing contains about 160,000 clones. Sequenced input: PBMCs. The receptors come from a man aged 25-45 years in good health and CMV-seronegative.

The genes are TRBV16 and TRBJ2-7; D is uncertain. The CDR3 has 13 residues. Trimming stripped 6 bases from V and 2 bases from J, with 11 bases between. CDR1 is KGHSY, CDR2 FQNENV, per germline. The CDR3 DNA follows: TGTGCCAGCAGTGGGCTTTCCGCCTACGAGCAGTACTTC. Translating it yields CASSGLSAYEQYF.

The V and J genes are TRBV4-1 and TRBJ2-5; tentatively, D is TRBD2 (6 bases). With 1 base removed from V and 5 bases from J, the gap between germline ends came to 20 bases. CDR3 length: 17 residues. Germline V lookup: CDR1 MGHRA, CDR2 YSYEKL. For the CDR3, the DNA is TGCGCCAGCAGCCAAGGTCCCTACGGGAGTCGGATGGAGACCCAGTACTTC. This gives the protein CASSQGPYGSRMETQYF.

V usage is TRBV28 and J usage is TRBJ1-5, with unresolved D. The CDR3 sequence is 14 residues long. Trimming removed 2 bases at V and 3 bases at J, with 8 bases between. In germline, CDR1 is MDHEN, CDR2 SYDVKM. CDR3 in amino acids: CASSLGGPNQPQHF. Written as DNA, the CDR3 is TGTGCCAGCAGTTTAGGAGGTCCCAATCAGCCCCAGCATTTT.

The V call is TRBV6-5, the J call TRBJ2-5, with 12 bases fitting TRBD2. The DNA end is more similar to TRBJ2-7, so the J call may be wrong. Germline V CDR1 and CDR2: MNHEY, SVGAGI. This CDR3 contains 15 residues. Here the CDR3 DNA reads TGTGCCAGCAGACACCTGCTAGCGGGAGGGCTCGAGCAGTACTTC. Amino acid sequence: CASRHLLAGGLEQYF.

V is TRBV19 and J is TRBJ1-5; D perhaps matches TRBD1 (6 bases). CDR3 length: 16 amino acids. V was clipped by 5 bases and J by 4 bases, with 18 bases between them. Germline V gives CDR1 LNHDA, CDR2 SQIVND (reference sequence). The CDR3 nucleotides read TGTGCCAGTAGTGGGATGGACAGATCTGGTAATCAGCCCCAGCATTTT. It encodes CASSGMDRSGNQPQHF.

The chain recombines TRBV2 with TRBJ2-5, with a weak D call TRBD2 (5 bases). V lost 1 base and J 4 bases, leaving 10 bases between the germline ends. Germline-derived CDR1 and CDR2 are SNHLY and FYNNEI. This CDR3 contains 14 residues. CDR3 sequence reads: CASSEGPRGETQYF. CDR3 sequence (DNA): TGTGCCAGCAGTGAAGGACCTCGGGGAGAGACCCAGTACTTC.

The rearrangement uses TRBV7-9 and TRBJ2-3; D gene unclear. The CDR3 sequence is 12 residues long. V lost 2 bases, J lost 6 bases, and 6 bases lay in between. Germline V gene sequence: CDR1 SEHNR, CDR2 FQNEAQ (reference sequence). The CDR3 region has the DNA TGTGCCAGCAGCTTATATTTTGATACGCAGTATTTT. Amino acids: CASSLYFDTQYF.

The J gene is TRBJ2-3, the V gene TRBV27; 10 bases map to TRBD1. The V gene's germline CDR1 is MNHEY and CDR2 SMNVEV (reference sequence). The CDR3 totals 14 residues. Trimming took 2 bases from V and 13 from J; bases not matched to a gene: 9. CDR3 sequence: CASSLIRGQGKEYF. CDR3 nucleotide sequence: TGTGCCAGCAGTTTAATACGGGGACAGGGGAAGGAGTATTTT.

V and J are TRBV4-3 and TRBJ2-5; D not certain. The CDR3 totals 13 residues. V lost 1 base to trimming and J lost 2 bases, with 5 bases between them. CDR1 is LGHNA and CDR2 is YSLEER in the germline V gene. The CDR3 spells CASSQALQETQYF. CDR3 in DNA: TGCGCCAGCAGCCAAGCATTGCAAGAGACCCAGTACTTC.

The rearrangement links TRBV5-4 to TRBJ1-2; TRBD1 matches at 10 bases. V was pared by 4 bases and J by 3 bases, with 6 bases of the junction left unmatched. The CDR3 totals 15 residues. CDR1 SGHNT and CDR2 YYREEE come from the germline V gene (reference sequence). CDR3: CASSTPGTGDYGYTF. DNA of the CDR3: TGTGCCAGCAGCACACCCGGGACAGGGGACTATGGCTACACCTTC.

The chain recombines TRBV2 with TRBJ1-5; 9 nucleotides align to TRBD1. The CDR3 sequence is 16 residues long. V trimming: 4 bases; J trimming: 6 bases; junction bases outside the gene matches: 10. Germline assignment: CDR1 SNHLY and CDR2 FYNNEI. The CDR3 loop reads CASSAETGTGSQPQHF. CDR3 DNA sequence: TGTGCCAGCAGTGCCGAAACCGGGACAGGGTCTCAGCCCCAGCATTTT. Complete variable domain (other parts from reference TRBV2 and TRBJ1-5): EPEVTQTPSHQVTQMGQEVILRCVPISNHLYFYWYRQILGQKVEFLVSFYNNEISEKSEIFDDQFSVERPDGSNFTLKIRSTKLEDSAMYFCASSAETGTGSQPQHFGDGTRLSIL.

This rearrangement joins TRBV6-5 to TRBJ2-1; 8 positions match TRBD2. This CDR3 is built from 16 residues. V lost 0 bases to trimming and J lost 4 bases; unmatched junction nucleotides: 5. Germline lookup yields CDR1 MNHEY and CDR2 SVGAGI. CDR3 nucleotides: TGTGCCAGCAGTTACTCGGGACTAGGGTCTTACAATGAGCAGTTCTTC. This sequence encodes CASSYSGLGSYNEQFF.

The chain couples TRBV29-1 to TRBJ2-3, with D perhaps matching TRBD1 (6 bases). The CDR3 runs to 13 residues. Germline loops: CDR1 SQVTM, CDR2 ANQGSEA. V lost 3 bases to trimming and J lost 2 bases, with 9 bases between them. The CDR3: CSVEGTNTDTQYF. The CDR3 nucleotides read TGCAGCGTTGAGGGGACAAACACAGATACGCAGTATTTT.

The chain combines TRBV14 with TRBJ2-2, with D unresolved. Trimming stripped 7 bases from V and 10 bases from J, with 16 bases between. The CDR3 loop spans 13 amino acids. In germline, CDR1 is SGHDN, CDR2 FVKESK. In nucleotides, the CDR3 is TGTGCCAGCACCCATCGAGACTCCCAGGAGCTGTTTTTT. Translation gives CASTHRDSQELFF.

The chain has TRBV4-3 and TRBJ1-2; 7 positions agree with TRBD1. Germline-derived CDR1 and CDR2 are LGHNA and YSLEER. The CDR3 runs to 15 residues. V trimming: 4 bases; J trimming: 2 bases; junction bases outside the gene matches: 7. CDR3: CASSLAGGGNYGYTF. The CDR3 region has the DNA TGCGCCAGCAGCCTAGCAGGGGGTGGGAACTATGGCTACACCTTC.

This chain joins TRBV6-5 and TRBJ1-1, with D perhaps TRBD1 (5 bases). This CDR3 has 13 residues. The germline V gene encodes CDR1 MNHEY and CDR2 SVGAGI. V dropped 6 bases and J dropped 6 bases, with 14 bases sitting between them. This CDR3 reads CASRQRAGPEAFF. The CDR3 coding sequence is TGTGCCAGCAGGCAAAGGGCAGGGCCTGAAGCTTTCTTT.

The chain combines TRBV28 with TRBJ2-5; TRBD2 matches at 10 bases. The DNA end is more similar to TRBJ2-7, so the J call may be wrong. Germline lookup yields CDR1 MDHEN and CDR2 SYDVKM. CDR3 length: 15 amino acids. The CDR3 here is CASRVSGRDSYEQYF. The CDR3 DNA sequence: TGTGCCAGCAGGGTCAGCGGGAGGGATTCCTACGAGCAGTACTTC.

The genes are TRBV18 and TRBJ2-1, with D perhaps TRBD2 (6 bases). Germline CDR1 and CDR2: KGHSH and LQKENI. This CDR3 has 15 residues. Trimming shortened V by 4 bases and J by 3 bases, and 13 bases separated the two germline ends. Here the CDR3 DNA reads TGTGCCAGCTCACGGGACTCCGCGGGCTACAATGAGCAGTTCTTC. This encodes CASSRDSAGYNEQFF.

V is TRBV7-6 and J is TRBJ1-2; 10 nucleotides align to TRBD1. The V and J ends lost 1 base and 6 bases, in that order; junction bases with no gene match: 11. The CDR3 totals 17 residues. Looked up from germline, CDR1 is SGHVS and CDR2 is FNYEAQ. Here the CDR3 DNA reads TGTGCCAGCAGCTTAGTTGCCGACAGGGGGCGCATCGATGGCTACACCTTC. Protein sequence: CASSLVADRGRIDGYTF.

This sequence joins TRBV29-1 and TRBJ2-2; perhaps TRBD2 as D (6 bases). V was cut by 7 bases and J by 7 bases, with 25 bases left in between. From germline, CDR1 is SQVTM and CDR2 ANQGSEA. The CDR3 length is 16 residues. In DNA form, the CDR3 reads TGCAGCGCACAATTCGCGGGGTTACGAAGGGACGGGGAGCTGTTTTTT. Translating it yields CSAQFAGLRRDGELFF.

The chain recombines TRBV21-1 with TRBJ2-4; TRBD2 is the table's D call, not checked against the DNA. TRBV21-1 represents a pseudogene. This CDR3 contains 16 residues. CDR3 DNA sequence: TGTGCCAGCAGCAAACGGGAAGTAAGGTCCAAAAACATTCAGTACTTC. It yields the protein CASSKREVRSKNIQYF.